The 7 T cell receptor beta chains below were found in one sample sequenced in a study of blood T cell repertoires in COVID-19. Some clones are missing from TCRdb's copy, which holds only in-frame ones; the method was immunoSEQ multiplex PCR. The data contain 75,000 to 90,000 clones, around 80% of them singletons. The specimen sequenced was peripheral blood. The receptors come from a woman aged 40 to 49 with active or convalescent COVID-19.

The V gene is TRBV7-9, the J gene TRBJ2-7; 14 nucleotides align to TRBD2. The CDR3 spans 17 residues. The germline gives CDR1 SEHNR, CDR2 FQNEAQ (reference sequence). Unmatched junction bases numbered 6, after V lost 3 bases and J lost 2 bases. The CDR3 loop reads CASSLTSGRDRAYEQYF. The DNA of the CDR3 is TGTGCCAGCAGCTTGACTAGCGGGAGGGATCGAGCCTACGAGCAGTACTTC.

The J gene is TRBJ2-3, the V gene TRBV5-1; 9 nucleotides match TRBD2. CDR3 length equals 14 residues. The germline gives CDR1 SGHRS, CDR2 YFSETQ. Germline trimming cut 4 bases from V and 1 base from J; bases unmatched to any gene: 1. CDR3 sequence (DNA): TGCGCCAGCAGCCGGACTAGCGGCACAGATACGCAGTATTTT. It codes for CASSRTSGTDTQYF.

The chain carries TRBV6-5 and TRBJ2-5, with D possibly TRBD2 on 7 matching bases. The CDR3 sequence is 15 residues long. V shed 7 bases and J shed 5 bases, with 20 bases lying between them. Germline V CDR1 and CDR2: MNHEY, SVGAGI. This CDR3 reads CASTTARGARETQYF. The CDR3 coding sequence is TGTGCCAGCACCACGGCTCGGGGGGCCCGGGAGACCCAGTACTTC.

The chain couples TRBV9 to TRBJ1-2, with D possibly being TRBD1 (6 bases). The germline CDR1 and CDR2 sequences are SGDLS and YYNGEE. Trimming removed 7 bases at V and 5 bases at J, with 18 bases between. The length of the CDR3 is 14 residues. The CDR3 here is CASRGGRDRYGYTF. CDR3 DNA sequence: TGTGCCAGCCGCGGGGGGAGAGACAGGTATGGCTACACCTTC.

This clone appeared once. The rearrangement joins TRBV3-1 (or the pseudogene TRBV3-2) to TRBJ2-2, with TRBD2 matching 7 bases. Unmatched junction bases numbered 6, after V lost 4 bases and J lost 4 bases. This CDR3 has 15 residues. Per germline, CDR1 LGHDT and CDR2 YNNKEL (reference sequence). In DNA form, the CDR3 reads TGTGCCAGCAGCCTTGGCCGGGGGGTCACCGGGGAGCTGTTTTTT. This encodes CASSLGRGVTGELFF.

The genes are TRBV2 and TRBJ2-3, with 10 bases fitting TRBD2. V shed 6 bases, J shed 6 bases, and the junction held 9 bases outside the gene matches. Germline V lookup: CDR1 SNHLY, CDR2 FYNNEI. The CDR3 is made up of 15 amino acids. CDR3 residues: CASRRLAGFLDTQYF. CDR3 sequence (DNA): TGTGCCAGCAGGAGACTAGCGGGTTTTCTTGATACGCAGTATTTT.

The chain carries TRBV25-1 and TRBJ1-2; the D gene is possibly TRBD1 (5 bases). The CDR3 runs to 12 residues. Germline lookup yields CDR1 MGHDK and CDR2 SYGVNS. Trimming pared 2 bases from V and 8 bases from J, leaving 9 bases between. CDR3 protein: CASSEGGRGYTF. In DNA form, the CDR3 reads TGTGCCAGCAGTGAAGGGGGGAGGGGCTACACCTTC.